These 26 T cell receptor beta chains were sequenced from one sample in a study of human thymus T cells. Libraries were prepared by immunoSEQ multiplex PCR; TCRdb keeps only in-frame clonotypes and omits some of them. Found here are some 80,000 clones, nearly 98% of them singletons; the top ten hold around 0.03%. Resections that were taken during corrective heart surgery supplied the thymus tissue. Source material: thymus tissue. These receptors all stem from a boy under two years old with a congenital heart defect but otherwise immunologically healthy.

V is TRBV7-8 and J is TRBJ1-1; D gene unclear. Germline CDR1 SGHVS, CDR2 FQNEAQ. Trimming pared 0 bases from V and 1 base from J, leaving 9 bases between. CDR3 length: 15 amino acids. CDR3 region: CASSLALDGNTEAFF. The CDR3 nucleotides read TGTGCCAGCAGCTTAGCTCTGGACGGGAACACTGAAGCTTTCTTT.

This chain connects TRBV27 to TRBJ2-7; weak D call: TRBD1 (5 bases). Trimming cost V 1 base and J 0 bases, with 10 bases left between them. Germline CDR1 reads MNHEY; CDR2 reads SMNVEV (reference sequence). The CDR3 has 15 amino acids. The CDR3 DNA sequence: TGTGCCAGCAGTTTATGGGGCGTTCCCTCCTACGAGCAGTACTTC. Its protein product is CASSLWGVPSYEQYF.

V gene TRBV6-4 combines with J gene TRBJ2-2; 8 bases match TRBD1. With 0 bases clipped from V and 2 bases from J, the junction kept 2 bases outside the gene matches. This CDR3 has 16 residues. Germline V gives CDR1 MRHNA, CDR2 SNTAGT. CDR3 region: CASSDSGQGNTGELFF. Written as DNA, the CDR3 is TGTGCCAGCAGTGACTCCGGACAGGGAAACACCGGGGAGCTGTTTTTT.

V and J are TRBV19 and TRBJ2-3; 10 nucleotides line up with TRBD1. The germline V gene has CDR1 LNHDA and CDR2 SQIVND (reference sequence). The CDR3 has 13 amino acids. J lost 1 base, V lost 9 bases, and 1 base had no gene match. CDR3 loop: CASGTGGTDTQYF. The CDR3 region has the DNA TGTGCCAGCGGGACAGGGGGCACAGATACGCAGTATTTT.

The chain couples TRBV7-2 to TRBJ2-3; D assignment may be TRBD1 or TRBD2 (6 bases each). This CDR3 spans 17 amino acids. The ends were cut back, 2 bases at V and 0 bases at J, with 15 bases in the middle. Germline V gene sequence: CDR1 SGHTA, CDR2 FQGNSA. CDR3 DNA: TGTGCCAGCAGCTTAATTACAGGGACTGCCAGCACAGATACGCAGTATTTT. Translation: CASSLITGTASTDTQYF.

A single count supports this clone. The V gene is TRBV4-3, the J gene TRBJ1-1; D is ambiguous. The CDR3 runs 17 residues. Trimming shortened V by 0 bases and J by 3 bases, and 17 bases separated the two germline ends. CDR1 and CDR2 (germline): LGHNA, YSLEER. The CDR3 region is CASSQELQHGKDTEAFF. The CDR3 coding sequence is TGCGCCAGCAGCCAAGAGCTACAACATGGAAAGGACACTGAAGCTTTCTTT.

Only one count was recorded for this clone. V is TRBV28 and J is TRBJ2-3; 9 bases match TRBD1. J lost 0 bases, V lost 6 bases, and 7 bases had no gene match. CDR1 is MDHEN and CDR2 is SYDVKM in the germline V gene. The CDR3 runs to 16 residues. The CDR3 sequence: CASSSGTGISTDTQYF. CDR3 DNA sequence: TGTGCCAGCAGCTCCGGGACAGGGATTAGCACAGATACGCAGTATTTT. Supplemented by reference TRBV28 and TRBJ2-3, the full variable domain reads DVKVTQSSRYLVKRTGEKVFLECVQDMDHENMFWYRQDPGLGLRLIYFSYDVKMKEKGDIPEGYSVSREKKERFSLILESASTNQTSMYLCASSSGTGISTDTQYFGPGTRLTVL.

The rearrangement joins TRBV5-6 to TRBJ1-1; the D is unclear. The CDR3 runs 13 residues. Between the trimmed V and J ends, which lost 2 bases and 7 bases, there was a span of 12 bases. Germline CDR1 SGHDT, CDR2 YYEEEE. CDR3 sequence reads: CASSLFGQFEAFF. DNA of the CDR3: TGTGCCAGCAGCTTATTTGGTCAGTTTGAAGCTTTCTTT.

The gene calls are TRBV5-1 and TRBJ2-4; D is perhaps TRBD1 (6 bases). CDR1 and CDR2 (germline): SGHRS, YFSETQ. The CDR3 is 15 residues long. V lost 0 bases and J lost 7, with 14 bases in between. CDR3 loop: CASSLGAGALNIQYF. In DNA, the CDR3 is TGCGCCAGCAGCTTGGGCGCAGGGGCTCTGAACATTCAGTACTTC.

CDR3 sequence: CATGHQSKGAIEGRYF. The CDR3 DNA reads as TGTGCCACGGGACATCAGAGCAAAGGGGCTATTGAGGGACGGTACTTC. The chain has TRBV10-3 and TRBJ2-7; D is perhaps TRBD1 (6 bases). Germline values: CDR1 ENHRY, CDR2 SYGVKD. Trimming pared 10 bases from V and 12 bases from J, leaving 34 bases between. The CDR3 spans 16 residues.

The J gene is TRBJ2-1, the V gene TRBV2; 12 positions agree with TRBD2. Germline-derived CDR1 and CDR2 are SNHLY and FYNNEI. This CDR3 has 19 residues. After removal of 5 bases from V and 0 bases from J, the junction contained 11 bases not matched to a gene. The CDR3 sequence: CASSKWTSGIGSSYNEQFF. The CDR3 DNA sequence: TGTGCCAGCAGTAAATGGACTAGCGGGATAGGGAGCTCCTACAATGAGCAGTTCTTC.

The CDR3 nucleotides are TGTGCCACCGACATGGGACCCTTTCGGGACACTGAAGCTTTCTTT. Residues: CATDMGPFRDTEAFF. V is TRBV19 and J is TRBJ1-1; maybe TRBD1 (5 bases). Germline assignment: CDR1 LNHDA and CDR2 SQIVND (reference sequence). V was shortened by 10 bases and J by 3 bases, with 21 bases between the two germline ends. The CDR3 totals 15 residues.

The chain joins TRBV21-1 to TRBJ2-3; the table's D call, TRBD2, has no DNA check behind it. TRBV21-1 is assigned pseudogene status. This CDR3 has 14 amino acids. CDR3 nucleotides: TGTGCCAGCAGCGGGGGGGGAAGGGCAGATACGCAGTATTTT. Amino acids: CASSGGGRADTQYF.

This chain links TRBV7-8 with TRBJ2-5, with D hard to call. This CDR3 spans 17 amino acids. The V gene's germline CDR1 is SGHVS and CDR2 FQNEAQ. V was clipped by 1 base and J by 0 bases, with 15 bases between them. The CDR3 region is CASSLGVSIPNQETQYF. CDR3 nucleotides: TGTGCCAGCAGCTTAGGAGTCTCAATCCCTAACCAAGAGACCCAGTACTTC.

This sequence joins TRBV9 and TRBJ2-2; 10 nucleotides line up with TRBD2. CDR1 and CDR2 (germline): SGDLS, YYNGEE. The length of the CDR3 is 18 residues. J lost 0 bases, V lost 4 bases, and 9 bases had no gene match. Here the CDR3 reads CASSPQSGRATNTGELFF. The DNA for the CDR3 is TGTGCCAGCAGCCCCCAAAGCGGGAGGGCTACGAACACCGGGGAGCTGTTTTTT.

The rearrangement links TRBV5-4 to TRBJ2-1; 9 nucleotides line up with TRBD1. Germline values: CDR1 SGHNT, CDR2 YYREEE (reference sequence). The V and J ends lost 4 bases and 8 bases, in that order; junction bases with no gene match: 10. The CDR3 is 15 residues long. The CDR3 is CASSPPGQGSDEQFF. CDR3 bases: TGTGCCAGCAGCCCGCCGGGACAGGGTTCCGATGAGCAGTTCTTC.

The gene calls are TRBV4-1 and TRBJ2-1, with 11 bases lining up with TRBD2. V was pared by 6 bases and J by 8 bases, with 6 bases of the junction left unmatched. The CDR3 is 14 residues long. The germline CDR1 and CDR2 sequences are MGHRA and YSYEKL. CDR3 nucleotide sequence: TGCGCCAGCAGTCCTAGCGGGGGGAGGTATGAGCAGTTCTTC. This gives the protein CASSPSGGRYEQFF.

The V gene is TRBV9, the J gene TRBJ2-3; 9 bases agree with TRBD2. Looked up from germline, CDR1 is SGDLS and CDR2 is YYNGEE. V lost 0 bases to trimming and J lost 2 bases; unmatched junction nucleotides: 10. The CDR3 spans 18 residues. The CDR3 DNA is TGTGCCAGCAGCGTAGGAGCGGGGGGACGAACTTACACAGATACGCAGTATTTT. It is translated as CASSVGAGGRTYTDTQYF.

The rearrangement uses TRBV27 and TRBJ2-1; no clear D. Looked up from germline, CDR1 is MNHEY and CDR2 is SMNVEV (reference sequence). V dropped 2 bases and J dropped 9 bases, with 14 bases sitting between them. This CDR3 is built from 14 residues. In DNA, the CDR3 is TGTGCCAGCAGTTTACAAGCTAGTTTATCTGAGCAGTTCTTC. Translating it yields CASSLQASLSEQFF.

The J gene is TRBJ1-1, the V gene TRBV19; no firm D call. With 5 bases removed from V and 3 bases from J, the gap between germline ends came to 16 bases. CDR1 and CDR2 from the germline V gene are LNHDA and SQIVND (reference sequence). This CDR3 comprises 15 residues. The DNA of the CDR3 is TGTGCCAGTAGTGGCGACGATGGGCGGGACACTGAAGCTTTCTTT. This gives the protein CASSGDDGRDTEAFF.

This clone was counted a single time. The rearrangement joins TRBV4-1 to TRBJ1-6, with D possibly TRBD1 on 6 matching bases. Germline V gene data show CDR1 as MGHRA and CDR2 as YSYEKL. With 1 base removed from V and 8 bases from J, the gap between germline ends came to 12 bases. The length of the CDR3 is 15 residues. The CDR3 loop is CASSQVQQGDSPLHF. In nucleotides, the CDR3 is TGCGCCAGCAGCCAAGTTCAACAGGGCGATTCACCCCTCCACTTT.

The chain employs TRBV29-1 and TRBJ1-1; 8 bases match TRBD1. The CDR3 is 17 residues long. V lost 4 bases to trimming and J lost 3 bases; unmatched junction nucleotides: 16. Germline V lookup: CDR1 SQVTM, CDR2 ANQGSEA. As DNA, the CDR3 is TGCAGCGTTGTTCTGGATGAAAGGACAGGGCCCGACACTGAAGCTTTCTTT. This gives the protein CSVVLDERTGPDTEAFF.

This CDR3 is CASSQWISGVGNEQFF. DNA of the CDR3: TGTGCCAGCAGCCAATGGATTAGCGGGGTCGGGAATGAGCAGTTCTTC. The V call is TRBV14, the J call TRBJ2-1; 8 bases agree with TRBD2. From germline, CDR1 is SGHDN and CDR2 FVKESK. The V segment lost 2 bases and the J segment 7 bases; nucleotides outside the gene matches: 10. This CDR3 comprises 16 residues.

The chain has TRBV14 and TRBJ2-1; maybe TRBD2 (5 bases). V lost 2 bases and J 0 bases, leaving 11 bases between the germline ends. The CDR3 has 16 residues. Germline lookup yields CDR1 SGHDN and CDR2 FVKESK. The DNA for the CDR3 is TGTGCCAGCAGCCAACGGGGTTCGGGCTCCTACAATGAGCAGTTCTTC. Encoded protein: CASSQRGSGSYNEQFF.

In nucleotides, the CDR3 is TGTGCCAGCAGTTGTAGCGGGAGGGGGAACTACAATGAGCAGTTCTTC. Its translation: CASSCSGRGNYNEQFF. The chain is built from TRBV6-5 and TRBJ2-1; 11 bases agree with TRBD2. The CDR3 contains 16 residues. CDR1 is MNHEY and CDR2 is SVGAGI in the germline V gene. J gave up 3 bases and V 4 bases, and 5 bases lay outside the gene matches.

The CDR3 region has the DNA TGCGCCAGCAGCCAACTACTGCCGGGACAGGAAAACGGCACTGAAGCTTTCTTT. Amino acids: CASSQLLPGQENGTEAFF. This sequence joins TRBV4-3 and TRBJ1-1; 8 bases are shared with TRBD1. The CDR3 has 18 residues. V shed 2 bases and J 4 bases; nucleotides not matched to a gene: 15. The germline CDR1 and CDR2 sequences are LGHNA and YSLEER.